The 15 T cell receptor beta chains below come from one sample, sequenced in a study of T cell repertoires in cytomegalovirus infection (dated 2019 in TCRdb). The sequencer was an Illumina HiSeq 1500. TCRdb reran the public reads through fastp at Q25 and MiXCR, keeping productive beta chains. Rows merge per CDR3 protein into single entries with the most common DNA and genes. The sample includes around 530,000 distinct CDR3 sequences, with approximately 15% observed a single time. More than 20% of the sample is held by the ten biggest clonotypes. Sequenced sample: CD8+ T cells from PBMCs. These receptors were taken from a human donor in good health (CMV status not recorded). Some clones in this sample may be carry-over from other donors' samples.

This clonotype showed up many times. This chain joins TRBV6-6 and TRBJ2-7, with D possibly TRBD1 on 6 matching bases. The CDR3 runs to 15 residues. The V end lost 5 bases, the J end lost 3 bases, and 17 bases lay between the germline ends. Germline values: CDR1 MNHNY, CDR2 SVGAGI (reference sequence). CDR3 bases: TGTGCCAGCAGTCACGAGAGGACAGTCCTCTACGAGCAGTACTTC. Its translation: CASSHERTVLYEQYF.

This clonotype was recorded a few times. J is TRBJ1-4 and V is TRBV19; a weak D match, TRBD1 (5 bases). CDR1 LNHDA and CDR2 SQIVND come from the germline V gene (reference sequence). The CDR3 contains 15 residues. Trimming cost V 3 bases and J 1 base, with 9 bases left between them. As DNA, the CDR3 is TGTGCCAGTAGTATCGGCCAGGGAACTAATGAAAAACTGTTTTTT. Amino acid sequence: CASSIGQGTNEKLFF.

This clonotype was observed at least ten times. The chain uses TRBV7-6 and TRBJ1-1; 8 bases map to TRBD1. The CDR3 runs to 17 residues. CDR1 is SGHVS and CDR2 is FNYEAQ in the germline V gene. Losses at the gene ends were 2 bases for V and 5 bases for J; bases not matched to a gene: 13. CDR3 coding DNA: TGTGCCAGCAGCTTACGGACAGGGAAGGGGGCAGGAACTGAAGCTTTCTTT. Its protein product is CASSLRTGKGAGTEAFF.

In this sample, this clonotype turned up a few times. The genes are TRBV6-6 and TRBJ1-2; maybe TRBD1 (6 bases). Germline CDR1 and CDR2: MNHNY and SVGAGI (reference sequence). V was cut by 3 bases and J by 1 base, with 21 bases left in between. This CDR3 is 18 amino acids long. CDR3 amino acids: CASSYYLGEQGLNYGYTF. The CDR3 nucleotides are TGTGCCAGCAGTTATTACTTGGGTGAACAGGGTCTTAACTATGGCTACACCTTC.

V is TRBV10-1 and J is TRBJ2-1; D is possibly TRBD2 (5 bases). The CDR3 loop spans 12 amino acids. Germline loops: CDR1 WNHNN, CDR2 SYGVQD (reference sequence). The ends were cut back, 5 bases at V and 10 bases at J, with 12 bases in the middle. DNA of the CDR3: TGCGCCAGCAGTCATAGCGCATCCGAGCAGTTCTTC. Protein: CASSHSASEQFF.

In this sample, this clonotype turned up many times. The chain carries TRBV19 and TRBJ2-2; the D gene is possibly TRBD2 (5 bases). This CDR3 contains 20 residues. Germline V gene lookup returns CDR1 LNHDA and CDR2 SQIVND (reference sequence). V was clipped by 2 bases and J by 2 bases, with 24 bases between them. CDR3 sequence: CASSIRVETGLAINTGELFF. The CDR3 DNA reads TGTGCCAGTAGTATAAGAGTAGAGACTGGGTTAGCGATAAACACCGGGGAGCTGTTTTTT.

The rearrangement links TRBV6-5 to TRBJ2-1; 7 bases are a match to TRBD1. Germline CDR1 reads MNHEY; CDR2 reads SVGAGI. V shed 7 bases, J shed 6 bases, and the junction held 9 bases outside the gene matches. The CDR3 contains 14 residues. CDR3 residues: CASTRQGRRNEQFF. Written as DNA, the CDR3 is TGTGCCAGCACCAGACAGGGTCGGCGCAATGAGCAGTTCTTC.

This clonotype was observed a handful of times. V and J are TRBV6-5 and TRBJ2-1; 7 positions agree with TRBD1. The junction had 9 bases not matched to a gene; V was cut back by 5 bases and J by 2 bases. The CDR3 consists of 16 residues. From germline, CDR1 is MNHEY and CDR2 SVGAGI. The DNA for the CDR3 is TGTGCCAGCAGTACCTACAGGGGAATAACCTACAATGAGCAGTTCTTC. Translation: CASSTYRGITYNEQFF.

This sequence joins TRBV4-1 and TRBJ1-6; the D is unclear. Germline CDR1 reads MGHRA; CDR2 reads YSYEKL. V lost 1 base and J 0 bases, leaving 19 bases between the germline ends. The CDR3 totals 20 residues. CDR3 DNA: TGCGCCAGCAGCCAAGCCAGTGGGGTCAGAAGGAGCTCCTATAATTCACCCCTCCACTTT. Amino acids: CASSQASGVRRSSYNSPLHF.

This clonotype was seen more than once but under ten times. The chain uses TRBV3-1 and TRBJ2-4; D ambiguous. Germline-derived CDR1 and CDR2 are LGHDT and YNNKEL (reference sequence). Trimming pared 1 base from V and 6 bases from J, leaving 4 bases between. This CDR3 region has 12 residues. CDR3 sequence (DNA): TGTGCCAGCAGCCAAGGGGGAAACATTCAGTACTTC. As protein: CASSQGGNIQYF.

A note on this clonotype: Mismatch with germline at one junction end may stem from a read error. Here the CDR3 DNA reads TGTGCAAGCAGCCCTCGGGCGTTAGCAAACACCGGGGAGCTGTTTTTT. Residues: CASSPRALANTGELFF. The genes are TRBV7-8 and TRBJ2-2; D gene ambiguous. This CDR3 is 16 amino acids long. The germline gives CDR1 SGHVS, CDR2 FQNEAQ. The full variable domain, in which reference TRBV7-8 and TRBJ2-2 provide the parts outside the CDR3, is GAGVSQSPRYKVAKRGQDVALRCDPISGHVSLFWYQQALGQGPEFLTYFQNEAQLDKSGLPSDRFFAERPEGSVSTLKIQRTQQEDSAVYLCASSPRALANTGELFFGEGSRLTVL.

This clonotype showed up many times. CDR3 in amino acids: CASSFRGLVTEAFF. As DNA, the CDR3 is TGTGCCAGCAGTTTTAGGGGGCTAGTAACTGAAGCTTTCTTT. The chain joins TRBV27 to TRBJ1-1; TRBD1 matches at 7 bases. The V segment lost 3 bases and the J segment 5 bases; nucleotides outside the gene matches: 6. The CDR3 is 14 amino acids. Germline V CDR1 and CDR2: MNHEY, SMNVEV (reference sequence).

This clonotype has more than one count but fewer than ten. The J gene is TRBJ1-2, the V gene TRBV5-1; TRBD1 is a possible D gene (5 bases). This CDR3 is 14 amino acids long. Trimming shortened V by 2 bases and J by 4 bases, and 12 bases separated the two germline ends. Germline lookup yields CDR1 SGHRS and CDR2 YFSETQ. The CDR3 nucleotides are TGCGCCAGCAGCTTTTTTACCGGGACCTATGGCTACACCTTC. Translated: CASSFFTGTYGYTF. The entire variable domain, with the rest obtained from reference TRBV5-1 and TRBJ1-2, is as follows: KAGVTQTPRYLIKTRGQQVTLSCSPISGHRSVSWYQQTPGQGLQFLFEYFSETQRNKGNFPGRFSGRQFSNSRSEMNVSTLELGDSALYLCASSFFTGTYGYTFGSGTRLTVV.

This clonotype was counted many times. J is TRBJ1-1 and V is TRBV7-3; maybe TRBD1 (5 bases). V was cut by 4 bases and J by 6 bases, with 15 bases left in between. Germline CDR1 SGHTA, CDR2 FQGTGA. The length of the CDR3 is 14 residues. The CDR3 DNA reads TGTGCCAGCAGCTCAGGATTGGGGCTGGCTGAAGCTTTCTTT. Protein: CASSSGLGLAEAFF. Supplemented by reference TRBV7-3 and TRBJ1-1, the full variable domain reads GAGVSQTPSNKVTEKGKYVELRCDPISGHTALYWYRQSLGQGPEFLIYFQGTGAADDSGLPNDRFFAVRPEGSVSTLKIQRTERGDSAVYLCASSSGLGLAEAFFGQGTRLTVV.

This clonotype was seen only a few times. V usage is TRBV30 and J usage is TRBJ2-3; the D call may be TRBD1 or TRBD2 (5 bases each). The CDR3 covers 15 residues. Germline V gene data show CDR1 as GTSNPN and CDR2 as SVGIG (reference sequence). Deletions cut 3 bases from V and 0 bases from J, with 13 bases between. In DNA form, the CDR3 reads TGTGCCTGGAGCCCCGGGGCTGCTAGCACAGATACGCAGTATTTT. This gives the protein CAWSPGAASTDTQYF.